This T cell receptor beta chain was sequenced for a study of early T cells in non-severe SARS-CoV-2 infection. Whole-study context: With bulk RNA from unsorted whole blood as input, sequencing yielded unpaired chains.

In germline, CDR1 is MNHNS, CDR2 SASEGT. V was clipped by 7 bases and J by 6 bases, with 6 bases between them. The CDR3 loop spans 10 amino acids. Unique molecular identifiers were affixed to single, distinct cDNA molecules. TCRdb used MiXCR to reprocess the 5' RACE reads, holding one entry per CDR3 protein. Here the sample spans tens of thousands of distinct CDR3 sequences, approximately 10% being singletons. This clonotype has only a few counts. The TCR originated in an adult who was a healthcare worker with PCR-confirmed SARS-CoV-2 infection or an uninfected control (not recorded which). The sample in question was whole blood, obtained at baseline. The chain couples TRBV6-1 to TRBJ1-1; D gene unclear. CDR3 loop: CASTLPEAFF. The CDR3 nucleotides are TGTGCCAGCACGCTACCTGAAGCTTTCTTT.